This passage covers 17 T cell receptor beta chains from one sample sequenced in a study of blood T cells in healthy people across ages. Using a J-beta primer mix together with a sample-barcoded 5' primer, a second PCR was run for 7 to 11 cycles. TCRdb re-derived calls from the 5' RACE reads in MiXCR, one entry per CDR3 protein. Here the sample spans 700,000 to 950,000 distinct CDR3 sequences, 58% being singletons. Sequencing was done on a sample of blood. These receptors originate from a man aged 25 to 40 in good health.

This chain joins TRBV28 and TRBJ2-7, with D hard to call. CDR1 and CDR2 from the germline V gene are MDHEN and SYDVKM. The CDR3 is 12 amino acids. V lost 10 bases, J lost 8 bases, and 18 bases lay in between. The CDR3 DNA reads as TGTGCCACCGCCACTGGGGAATCGCAGCAGTACTTC. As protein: CATATGESQQYF.

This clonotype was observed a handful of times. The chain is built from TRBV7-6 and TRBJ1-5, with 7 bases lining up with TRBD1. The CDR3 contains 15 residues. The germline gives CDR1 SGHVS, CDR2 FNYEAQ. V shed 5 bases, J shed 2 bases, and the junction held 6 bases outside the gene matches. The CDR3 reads CASSLTGRGNQPQHF. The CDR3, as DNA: TGTGCCAGCAGCCTGACAGGGAGAGGCAATCAGCCCCAGCATTTT. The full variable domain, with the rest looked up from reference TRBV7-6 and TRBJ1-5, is GAGVSQSPRYKVTKRGQDVALRCDPISGHVSLYWYRQALGQGPEFLTYFNYEAQQDKSGLPNDRFSAERPEGSISTLTIQRTEQRDSAMYRCASSLTGRGNQPQHFGDGTRLSIL.

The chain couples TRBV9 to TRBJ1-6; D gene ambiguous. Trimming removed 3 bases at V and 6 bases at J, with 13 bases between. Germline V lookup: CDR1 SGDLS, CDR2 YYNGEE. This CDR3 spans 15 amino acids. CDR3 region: CASSGAALSNSPLHF. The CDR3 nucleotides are TGTGCCAGCAGCGGGGCAGCCCTATCTAATTCACCCCTCCACTTT.

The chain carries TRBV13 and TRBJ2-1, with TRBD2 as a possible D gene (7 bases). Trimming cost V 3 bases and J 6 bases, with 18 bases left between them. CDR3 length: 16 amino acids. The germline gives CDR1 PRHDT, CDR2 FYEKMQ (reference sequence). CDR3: CASSFGGPPRGNEQFF. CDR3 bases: TGTGCCAGCAGCTTCGGGGGGCCCCCTCGGGGCAATGAGCAGTTCTTC.

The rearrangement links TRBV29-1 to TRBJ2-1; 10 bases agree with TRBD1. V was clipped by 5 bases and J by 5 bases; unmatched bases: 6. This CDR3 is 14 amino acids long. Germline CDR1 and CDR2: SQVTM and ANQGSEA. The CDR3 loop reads CSVSRDRGHNEQFF. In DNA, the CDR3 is TGCAGCGTTTCGCGGGACAGGGGACACAATGAGCAGTTCTTC.

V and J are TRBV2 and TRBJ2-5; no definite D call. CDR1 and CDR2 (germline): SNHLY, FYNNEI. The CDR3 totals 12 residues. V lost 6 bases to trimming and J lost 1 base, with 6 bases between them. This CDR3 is CASRSLQETQYF. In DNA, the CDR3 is TGTGCCAGCAGGTCCCTCCAAGAGACCCAGTACTTC.

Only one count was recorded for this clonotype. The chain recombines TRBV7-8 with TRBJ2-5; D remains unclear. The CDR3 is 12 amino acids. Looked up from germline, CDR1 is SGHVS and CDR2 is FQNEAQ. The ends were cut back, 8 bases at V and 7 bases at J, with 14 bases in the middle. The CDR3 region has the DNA TGTGCCAGCGGCCATTCAAGAGCGACCCAGTACTTC. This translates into CASGHSRATQYF. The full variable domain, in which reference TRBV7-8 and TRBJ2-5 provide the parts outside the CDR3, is GAGVSQSPRYKVAKRGQDVALRCDPISGHVSLFWYQQALGQGPEFLTYFQNEAQLDKSGLPSDRFFAERPEGSVSTLKIQRTQQEDSAVYLCASGHSRATQYFGPGTRLLVL.

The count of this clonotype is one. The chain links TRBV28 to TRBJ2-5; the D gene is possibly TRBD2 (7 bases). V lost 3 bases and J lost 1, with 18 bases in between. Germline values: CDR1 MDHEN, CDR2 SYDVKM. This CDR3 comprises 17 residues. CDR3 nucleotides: TGTGCCAGCAGTTTTAGGGGGGGGGTGTGGACCCAAGAGACCCAGTACTTC. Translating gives CASSFRGGVWTQETQYF.

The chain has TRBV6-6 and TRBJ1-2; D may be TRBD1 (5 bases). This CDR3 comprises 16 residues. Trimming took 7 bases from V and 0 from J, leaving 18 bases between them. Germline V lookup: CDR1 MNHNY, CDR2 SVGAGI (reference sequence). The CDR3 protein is CASTAPDGGANYGYTF. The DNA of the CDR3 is TGTGCCAGCACCGCCCCGGACGGGGGAGCTAACTATGGCTACACCTTC.

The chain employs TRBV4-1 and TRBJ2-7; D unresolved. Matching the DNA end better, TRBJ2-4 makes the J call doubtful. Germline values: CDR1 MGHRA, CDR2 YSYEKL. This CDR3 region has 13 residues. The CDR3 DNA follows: TGCGCCAGCAGCCAAGAAGAAAAAAACATTCAGTACTTC. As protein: CASSQEEKNIQYF.

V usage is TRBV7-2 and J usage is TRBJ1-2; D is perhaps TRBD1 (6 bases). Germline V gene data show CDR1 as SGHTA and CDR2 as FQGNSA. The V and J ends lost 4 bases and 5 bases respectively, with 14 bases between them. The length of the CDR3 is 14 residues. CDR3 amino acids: CASSWNDRLYGYTF. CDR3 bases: TGTGCCAGCAGCTGGAATGACAGGTTATATGGCTACACCTTC.

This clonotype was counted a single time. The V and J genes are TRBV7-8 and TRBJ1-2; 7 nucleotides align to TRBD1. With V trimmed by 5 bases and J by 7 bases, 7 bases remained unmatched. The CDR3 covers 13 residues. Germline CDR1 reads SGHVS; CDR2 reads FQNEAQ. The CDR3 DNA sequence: TGTGCCAGCAGCGAGACAGGGTTCGGTGGCTACACCTTC. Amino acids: CASSETGFGGYTF. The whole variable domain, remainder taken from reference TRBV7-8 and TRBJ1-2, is GAGVSQSPRYKVAKRGQDVALRCDPISGHVSLFWYQQALGQGPEFLTYFQNEAQLDKSGLPSDRFFAERPEGSVSTLKIQRTQQEDSAVYLCASSETGFGGYTFGSGTRLTVV.

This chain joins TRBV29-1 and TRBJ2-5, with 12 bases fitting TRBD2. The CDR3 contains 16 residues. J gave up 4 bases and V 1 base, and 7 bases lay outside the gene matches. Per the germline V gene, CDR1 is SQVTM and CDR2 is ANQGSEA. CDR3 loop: CSVEGLAGVTRETQYF. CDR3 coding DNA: TGCAGCGTTGAAGGACTAGCGGGAGTGACGAGAGAGACCCAGTACTTC.

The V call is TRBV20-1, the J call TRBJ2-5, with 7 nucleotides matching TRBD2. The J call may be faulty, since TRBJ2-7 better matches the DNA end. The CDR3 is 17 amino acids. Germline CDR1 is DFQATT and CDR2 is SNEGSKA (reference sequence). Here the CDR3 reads CSARDFSGEGSIHEQYF. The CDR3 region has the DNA TGCAGTGCTAGAGATTTCTCCGGGGAGGGATCCATCCACGAGCAGTACTTC.

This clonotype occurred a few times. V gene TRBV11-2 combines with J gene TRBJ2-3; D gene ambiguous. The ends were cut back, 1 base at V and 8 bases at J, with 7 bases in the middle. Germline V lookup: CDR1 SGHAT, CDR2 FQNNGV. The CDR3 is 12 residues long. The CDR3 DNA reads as TGTGCCAGCAGCTTAGCTGGCGGTACGCAGTATTTT. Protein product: CASSLAGGTQYF.

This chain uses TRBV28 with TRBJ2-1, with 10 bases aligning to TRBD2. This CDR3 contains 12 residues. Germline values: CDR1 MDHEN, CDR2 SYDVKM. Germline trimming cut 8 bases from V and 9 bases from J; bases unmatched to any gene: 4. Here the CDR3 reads CASSSGRVEQFF. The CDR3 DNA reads TGTGCCAGCTCGAGCGGGAGGGTTGAGCAGTTCTTC.

In DNA form, the CDR3 reads TGCGCCAGCAGCTTGGATCCCTCGGGGGGCCGGAACTATGGCTACACCTTC. Residues: CASSLDPSGGRNYGYTF. The chain employs TRBV5-1 and TRBJ1-2; D might be TRBD1 (6 bases). Germline V gene data show CDR1 as SGHRS and CDR2 as YFSETQ. Trimming removed 0 bases from V and 2 bases from J, with 17 bases in between. The length of the CDR3 is 17 residues.